Below, one T cell receptor (beta chain) is given with its context. The V gene's germline CDR1 is KGHSH and CDR2 LQKENI. The germline V and J ends were trimmed by 6 bases and 4 bases, with 9 bases remaining between them. The CDR3 runs 12 residues. These data are taken from a study of blood T cell repertoires in COVID-19. Original data processing: Estimates of nucleated cell counts were drawn from the amplification of reference gene primers. Profiled with immunoSEQ multiplex PCR; TCRdb holds only in-frame clones, not every one. V and J calls and clone size follow that table, whereas D and trimming were derived from the DNA. Of about 140,000 clones in the sample, 75% to 90% were seen once.

This TCR was sampled from a man in his sixties with active or convalescent COVID-19. Sequencing input: peripheral blood. The chain combines TRBV18 with TRBJ1-1; the D is unclear. CDR3 sequence (DNA): TGTGCCAGCTCCGGGTCCTCCACTGAAGCTTTCTTT. Its translation: CASSGSSTEAFF.